This T cell receptor (beta chain) was obtained from a study of cytomegalovirus exposure and HLA in healthy donors. General study findings and limits: Owing to their indistinguishability, certain V segments, notably TRBV6-2 and TRBV6-3, were excluded. The HLA-A and HLA-B alleles of most subjects were reportedly predicted accurately from TCR beta sequences. Most TCR sequences were rare, but some public TCRs occurred in many donors.

CDR1 is MNHEY and CDR2 is SMNVEV in the germline V gene (reference sequence). The CDR3 is 15 amino acids. V lost 6 bases and J lost 4; bases outside the gene matches: 9. Use of 60 Vbeta and 13 Jbeta primers characterized the PCR. In the original processing: The authors later counted about 80 million unique TCR beta chains, some 12 million of them shared. Generated by immunoSEQ multiplex PCR, the TCRdb table keeps only in-frame clones and is missing some. V, J and clone size reflect that table, while D and trimming were determined from the DNA. Of approximately 96,000 clones in the sample, approximately 79% were seen once. The sample holds one count of this clone. What it recognizes is unknown.

This chain links TRBV27 with TRBJ2-1; 7 bases map to TRBD1. The specimen was PBMCs. This clonotype originated in a male donor in good health and CMV-seronegative. This CDR3 reads CASSFGQAQYNEQFF. The CDR3 region has the DNA TGTGCCAGCAGCTTCGGACAGGCCCAATACAATGAGCAGTTCTTC.